In this sample, the clone carrying this T cell receptor (beta chain) turned up a few times. Its antigen is currently unknown. With 3 bases removed from V and 0 bases from J, the gap between germline ends came to 5 bases. The CDR3 has 13 residues. The entry originates in a study of identical twins. MiXCR was run by TCRdb on the 5' RACE reads, yielding one entry per CDR3 protein. The data show a few hundred thousand distinct CDR3 sequences, 10% seen once. The donors were all healthy and Caucasian. Study-level points and caveats: Excess sharing between twins was weaker in beta out-of-frame sequences. For cord blood, abundant beta clonotypes had fewer insertions, unlike memory repertoires, which showed none.

The chain recombines TRBV12-3 or TRBV12-4 with TRBJ1-2; unclear D gene. Sequences were obtained from memory T cells sorted from blood. The receptor comes from a man between 45 and 60 years old in good health. The CDR3 reads CASSFITNYGYTF. CDR3 bases: TGTGCCAGCAGTTTCATAACTAACTATGGCTACACCTTC.